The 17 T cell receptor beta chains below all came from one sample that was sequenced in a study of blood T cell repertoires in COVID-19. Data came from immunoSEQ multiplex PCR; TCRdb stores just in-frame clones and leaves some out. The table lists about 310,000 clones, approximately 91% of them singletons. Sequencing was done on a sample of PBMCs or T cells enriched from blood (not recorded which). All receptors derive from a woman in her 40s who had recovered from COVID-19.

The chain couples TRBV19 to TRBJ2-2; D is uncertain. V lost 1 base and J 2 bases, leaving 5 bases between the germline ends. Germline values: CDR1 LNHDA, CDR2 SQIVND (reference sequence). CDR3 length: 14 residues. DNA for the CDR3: TGTGCCAGTAGTATAGGAGCCAACACCGGGGAGCTGTTTTTT. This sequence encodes CASSIGANTGELFF. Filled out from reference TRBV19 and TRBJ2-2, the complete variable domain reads DGGITQSPKYLFRKEGQNVTLSCEQNLNHDAMYWYRQDPGQGLRLIYYSQIVNDFQKGDIAEGYSVSREKKESFPLTVTSAQKNPTAFYLCASSIGANTGELFFGEGSRLTVL.

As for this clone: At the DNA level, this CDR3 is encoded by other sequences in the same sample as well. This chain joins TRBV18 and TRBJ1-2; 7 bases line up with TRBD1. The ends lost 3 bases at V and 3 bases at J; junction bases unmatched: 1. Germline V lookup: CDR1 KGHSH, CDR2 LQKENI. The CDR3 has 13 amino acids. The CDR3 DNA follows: TGTGCCAGCTCACCCACAGGGGACTATGGCTACACCTTC. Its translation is CASSPTGDYGYTF.

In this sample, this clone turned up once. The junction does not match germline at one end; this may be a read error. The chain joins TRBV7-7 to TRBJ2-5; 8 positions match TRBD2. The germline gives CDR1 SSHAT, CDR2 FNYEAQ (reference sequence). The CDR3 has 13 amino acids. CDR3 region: CASSGSLGETQYF. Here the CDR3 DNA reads TGTGCTAGCAGCGGGAGTTTAGGAGAGACCCAGTACTTC.

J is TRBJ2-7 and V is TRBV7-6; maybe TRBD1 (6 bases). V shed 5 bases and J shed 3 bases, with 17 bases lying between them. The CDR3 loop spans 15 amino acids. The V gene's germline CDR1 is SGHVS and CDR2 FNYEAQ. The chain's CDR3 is CASSPRPDSNYEQYF. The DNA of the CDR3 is TGTGCCAGCAGCCCCCGACCGGACAGCAACTACGAGCAGTACTTC.

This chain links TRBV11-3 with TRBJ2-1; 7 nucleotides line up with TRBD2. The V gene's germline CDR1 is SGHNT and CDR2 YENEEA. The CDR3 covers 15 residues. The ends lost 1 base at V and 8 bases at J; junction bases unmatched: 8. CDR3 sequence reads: CASSLGGRAGDEQFF. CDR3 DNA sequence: TGTGCCAGCAGCTTAGGTGGGAGGGCCGGTGATGAGCAGTTCTTC.

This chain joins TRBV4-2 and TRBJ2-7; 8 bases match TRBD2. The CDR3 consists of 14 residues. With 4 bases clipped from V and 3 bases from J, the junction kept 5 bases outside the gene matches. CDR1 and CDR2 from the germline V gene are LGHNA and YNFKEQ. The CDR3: CASSPDSGSYEQYF. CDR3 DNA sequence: TGTGCCAGCAGCCCTGACAGCGGGAGCTACGAGCAGTACTTC.

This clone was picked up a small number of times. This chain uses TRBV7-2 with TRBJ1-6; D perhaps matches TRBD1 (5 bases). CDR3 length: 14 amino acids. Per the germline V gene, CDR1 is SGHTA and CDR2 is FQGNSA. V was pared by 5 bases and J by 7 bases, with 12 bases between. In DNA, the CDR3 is TGTGCCAGCAGCATGCTCCGACAGAATTCACCCCTCCACTTT. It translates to CASSMLRQNSPLHF. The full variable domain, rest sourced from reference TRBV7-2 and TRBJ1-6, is GAGVSQSPSNKVTEKGKDVELRCDPISGHTALYWYRQSLGQGLEFLIYFQGNSAPDKSGLPSDRFSAERTGGSVSTLTIQRTQQEDSAVYLCASSMLRQNSPLHFGNGTRLTVT.

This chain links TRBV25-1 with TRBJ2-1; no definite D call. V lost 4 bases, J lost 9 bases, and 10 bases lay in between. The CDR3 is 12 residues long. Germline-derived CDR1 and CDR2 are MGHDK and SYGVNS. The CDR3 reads CASSGSRIEQFF. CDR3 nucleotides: TGTGCCAGCAGTGGGAGTAGGATTGAGCAGTTCTTC.

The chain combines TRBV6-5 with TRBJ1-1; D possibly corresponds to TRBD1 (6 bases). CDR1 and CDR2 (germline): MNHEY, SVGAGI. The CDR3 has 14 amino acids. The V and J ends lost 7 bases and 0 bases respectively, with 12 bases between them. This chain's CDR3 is CASTTGTMNTEAFF. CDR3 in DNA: TGTGCCAGCACCACTGGGACAATGAACACTGAAGCTTTCTTT.

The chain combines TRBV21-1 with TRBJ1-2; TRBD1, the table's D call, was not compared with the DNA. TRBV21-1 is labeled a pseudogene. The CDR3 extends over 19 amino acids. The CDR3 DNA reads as TGTGCCAGCAGCAAAGAGTCGGGACACGAAATTCAAGCTAACTATGGCTACACCTTC. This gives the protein CASSKESGHEIQANYGYTF.

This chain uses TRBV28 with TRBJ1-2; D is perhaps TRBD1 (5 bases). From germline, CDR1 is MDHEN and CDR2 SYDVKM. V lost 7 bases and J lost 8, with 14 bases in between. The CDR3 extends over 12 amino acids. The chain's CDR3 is CASTLEGAGYTF. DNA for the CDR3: TGTGCCAGCACTTTGGAAGGGGCCGGCTACACCTTC.

CDR3 sequence: CASSPIPTSGSGNEQFF. CDR3 bases: TGCGCCAGCAGCCCGATCCCTACTAGCGGGAGTGGGAATGAGCAGTTCTTC. V usage is TRBV5-1 and J usage is TRBJ2-1, with 11 nucleotides matching TRBD2. The ends lost 4 bases at V and 7 bases at J; junction bases unmatched: 13. The CDR3 is 17 amino acids. CDR1 SGHRS and CDR2 YFSETQ come from the germline V gene.

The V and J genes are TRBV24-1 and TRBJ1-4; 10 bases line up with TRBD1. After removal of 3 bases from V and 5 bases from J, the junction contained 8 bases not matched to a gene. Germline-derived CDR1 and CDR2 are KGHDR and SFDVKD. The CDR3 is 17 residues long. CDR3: CATSDPNPGQGNEKLFF. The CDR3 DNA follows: TGTGCCACCAGTGATCCGAATCCGGGACAGGGGAATGAAAAACTGTTTTTT.

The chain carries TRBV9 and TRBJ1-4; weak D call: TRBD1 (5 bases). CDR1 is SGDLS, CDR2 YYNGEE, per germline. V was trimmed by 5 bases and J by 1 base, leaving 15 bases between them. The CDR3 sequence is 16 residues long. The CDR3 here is CASSRQGAQTNEKLFF. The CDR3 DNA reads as TGTGCCAGCAGTCGCCAAGGGGCGCAAACTAATGAAAAACTGTTTTTT. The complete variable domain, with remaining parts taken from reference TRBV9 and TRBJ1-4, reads DSGVTQTPKHLITATGQRVTLRCSPRSGDLSVYWYQQSLDQGLQFLIQYYNGEERAKGNILERFSAQQFPDLHSELNLSSLELGDSALYFCASSRQGAQTNEKLFFGSGTQLSVL.

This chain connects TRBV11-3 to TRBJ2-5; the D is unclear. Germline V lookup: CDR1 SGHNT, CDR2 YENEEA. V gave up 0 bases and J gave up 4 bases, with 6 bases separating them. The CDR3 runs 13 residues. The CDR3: CASSLDGRETQYF. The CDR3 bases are TGTGCCAGCAGCTTAGATGGGCGAGAGACCCAGTACTTC. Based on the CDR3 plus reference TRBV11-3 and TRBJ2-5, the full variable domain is EAGVVQSPRYKIIEKKQPVAFWCNPISGHNTLYWYLQNLGQGPELLIRYENEEAVDDSQLPKDRFSAERLKGVDSTLKIQPAELGDSAVYLCASSLDGRETQYFGPGTRLLVL.

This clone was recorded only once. This CDR3 reads CASSPIGAGGRNTEAFF. The CDR3 bases are TGTGCCAGCAGCCCTATCGGGGCCGGGGGGCGGAACACTGAAGCTTTCTTT. The chain joins TRBV7-9 to TRBJ1-1; a possible D gene is TRBD1 (6 bases). The CDR3 length is 17 residues. Deletions cut 5 bases from V and 1 base from J, with 20 bases between. CDR1 and CDR2 from the germline V gene are SEHNR and FQNEAQ (reference sequence).

The CDR3 DNA sequence: TGTGCCAGCAGCTTAGGATCCAAGCCGGAGACCCAGTACTTC. This translates into CASSLGSKPETQYF. The rearrangement joins TRBV11-1 to TRBJ2-5; D call uncertain. The ends were cut back, 1 base at V and 5 bases at J, with 11 bases in the middle. The CDR3 is made up of 14 amino acids. Germline-derived CDR1 and CDR2 are SGHAT and FQDESV (reference sequence).